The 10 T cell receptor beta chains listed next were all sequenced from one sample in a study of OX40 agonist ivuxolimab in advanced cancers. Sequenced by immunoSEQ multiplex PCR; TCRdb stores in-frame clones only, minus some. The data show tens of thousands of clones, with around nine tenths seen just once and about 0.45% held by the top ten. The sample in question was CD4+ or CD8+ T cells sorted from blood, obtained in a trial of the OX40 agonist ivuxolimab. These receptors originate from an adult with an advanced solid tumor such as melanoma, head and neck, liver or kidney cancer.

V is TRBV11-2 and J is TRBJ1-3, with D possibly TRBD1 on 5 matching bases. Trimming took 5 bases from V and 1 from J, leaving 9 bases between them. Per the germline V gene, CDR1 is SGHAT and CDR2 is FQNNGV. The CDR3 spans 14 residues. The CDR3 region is CASSRRGSGNTIYF. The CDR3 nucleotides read TGTGCCAGCAGCCGCCGGGGGTCTGGAAACACCATATATTTT.

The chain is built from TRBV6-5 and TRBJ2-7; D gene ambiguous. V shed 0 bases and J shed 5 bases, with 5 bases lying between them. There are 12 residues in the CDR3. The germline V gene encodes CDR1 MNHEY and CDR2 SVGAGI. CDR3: CASSYSRNEQYF. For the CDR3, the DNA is TGTGCCAGCAGTTACTCAAGGAACGAGCAGTACTTC.

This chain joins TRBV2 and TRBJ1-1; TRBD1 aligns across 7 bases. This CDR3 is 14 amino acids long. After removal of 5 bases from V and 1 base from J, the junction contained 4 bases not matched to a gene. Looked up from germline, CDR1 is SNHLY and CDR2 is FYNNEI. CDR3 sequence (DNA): TGTGCCAGCAGTCTCAGGACAGGGAACACTGAAGCTTTCTTT. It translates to CASSLRTGNTEAFF.

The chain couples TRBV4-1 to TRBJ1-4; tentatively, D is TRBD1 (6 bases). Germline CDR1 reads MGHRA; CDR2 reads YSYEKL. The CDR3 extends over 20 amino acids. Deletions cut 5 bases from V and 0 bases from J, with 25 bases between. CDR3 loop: CASSARTPRGVVATNEKLFF. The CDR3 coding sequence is TGCGCCAGCAGCGCTCGAACACCCAGGGGTGTAGTGGCAACTAATGAAAAACTGTTTTTT.

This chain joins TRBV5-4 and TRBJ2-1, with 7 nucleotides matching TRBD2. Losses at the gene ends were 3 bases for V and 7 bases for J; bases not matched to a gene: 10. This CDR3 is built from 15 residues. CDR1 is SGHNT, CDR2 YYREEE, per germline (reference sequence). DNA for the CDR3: TGTGCCAGCAGCTCCCCGGCGGGAGTAAATAATGAGCAGTTCTTC. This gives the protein CASSSPAGVNNEQFF.

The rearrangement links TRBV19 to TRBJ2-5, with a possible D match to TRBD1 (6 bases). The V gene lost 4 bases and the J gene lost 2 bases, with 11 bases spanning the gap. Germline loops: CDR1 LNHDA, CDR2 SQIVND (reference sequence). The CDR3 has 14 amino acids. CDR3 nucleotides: TGTGCCAGTAGTACCAGGGGAAATCAAGAGACCCAGTACTTC. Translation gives CASSTRGNQETQYF.

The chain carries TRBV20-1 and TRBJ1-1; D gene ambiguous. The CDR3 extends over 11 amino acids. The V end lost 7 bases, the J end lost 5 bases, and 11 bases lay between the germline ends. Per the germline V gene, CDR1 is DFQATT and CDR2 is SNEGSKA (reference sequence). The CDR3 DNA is TGCAGTGTCGATGGGAGGACTGAAGCTTTCTTT. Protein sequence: CSVDGRTEAFF.

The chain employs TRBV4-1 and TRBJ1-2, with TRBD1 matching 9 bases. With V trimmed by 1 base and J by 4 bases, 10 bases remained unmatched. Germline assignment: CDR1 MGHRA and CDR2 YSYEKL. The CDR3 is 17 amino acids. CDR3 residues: CASSQVRTGTGIYGYTF. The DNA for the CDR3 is TGCGCCAGCAGCCAAGTTCGTACCGGGACAGGGATCTATGGCTACACCTTC.

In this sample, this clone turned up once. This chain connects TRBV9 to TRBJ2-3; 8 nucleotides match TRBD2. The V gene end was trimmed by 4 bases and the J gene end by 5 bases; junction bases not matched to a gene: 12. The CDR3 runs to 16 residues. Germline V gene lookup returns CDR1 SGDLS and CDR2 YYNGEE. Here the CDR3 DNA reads TGTGCCAGCAGCCCAGGAGCGGGAGTGCCGATAGATACGCAGTATTTT. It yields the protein CASSPGAGVPIDTQYF.

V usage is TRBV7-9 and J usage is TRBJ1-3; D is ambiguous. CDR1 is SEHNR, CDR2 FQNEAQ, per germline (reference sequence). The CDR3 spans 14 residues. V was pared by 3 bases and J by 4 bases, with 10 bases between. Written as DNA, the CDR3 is TGTGCCAGCAGCTTGCCCGAAGGGGGAAACACCATATATTTT. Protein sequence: CASSLPEGGNTIYF.